Listed below are T cell receptor beta chains from one sample, sequenced in a study of beta chain features in type 1 diabetes. Measured with immunoSEQ multiplex PCR; TCRdb has only the in-frame clones, and not every one. Here the sample spans fewer than 250,000 clones, 13% to 15% being singletons. Sequencing was performed on naive CD4+ T cells from blood. These receptors originate from a woman aged 35 to 49 in good health. CDR3s include the opening cysteine and the closing phenylalanine or tryptophan. A D gene is named only where the DNA matches it firmly. For some rows the clone size is stated as once, few or many, or as a class when expanded; others skip it.

clone size	CDR3 length	V gene	J gene	D gene	CDR3 protein	CDR3 DNA
few	15	TRBV5-6	TRBJ1-2	TRBD1	CASSYRDRVFDGYTF	TGTGCCAGCAGCTACCGGGACAGGGTATTCGATGGCTACACCTTC
NA	13	TRBV2	TRBJ2-5	NA	CASSDPDQETQYF	TGTGCCAGCAGTGATCCGGACCAAGAGACCCAGTACTTC
few	16	TRBV7-9	TRBJ1-2	TRBD1	CASSQGQVQPIYGYTF	TGTGCCAGCAGCCAGGGACAGGTCCAGCCCATTTATGGCTACACCTTC
NA	15	TRBV5-1	TRBJ1-3	NA	CASSETGNSGNTIYF	TGCGCCAGCAGTGAGACAGGCAACTCTGGAAACACCATATATTTT
NA	14	TRBV29-1	TRBJ1-2	NA	CSVEERQAVWSYTF	TGCAGCGTTGAAGAAAGACAGGCTGTCTGGAGCTACACCTTC
few	17	TRBV4-3	TRBJ2-3	TRBD1	CASSQDGQGALGDTQYF	TGCGCCAGCAGCCAAGATGGCCAGGGGGCGTTAGGGGATACGCAGTATTTT
few	16	TRBV7-7	TRBJ1-3	TRBD1	CASSLDRAFSGNTIYF	TGTGCCAGCAGCTTGGACAGGGCGTTCTCCGGAAACACCATATATTTT
few	13	TRBV5-1	TRBJ1-1	NA	CASSSTANTEAFF	TGCGCCAGCAGCAGTACAGCGAACACTGAAGCTTTCTTT
NA	12	TRBV11-2	TRBJ2-7	NA	CASSLDRHEQYF	TGTGCCAGCAGCTTAGATAGACACGAACAGTACTTC
few	14	TRBV5-8	TRBJ1-1	NA	CASSVDWKNTEAFF	TGTGCCAGCAGCGTTGACTGGAAGAACACTGAAGCTTTCTTT
many	11	TRBV29-1	TRBJ1-2	TRBD1	CSSRTGGIYTF	TGCAGCTCACGGACAGGGGGAATCTACACCTTC
NA	14	TRBV9	TRBJ1-3	NA	CASSPWEGRDTIYF	TGTGCCAGCAGCCCCTGGGAAGGGAGAGACACCATATATTTT
NA	13	TRBV19	TRBJ1-3	NA	CASGELAGNTIYF	TGTGCCAGTGGGGAGCTAGCGGGAAACACCATATATTTT
few	14	TRBV7-2	TRBJ2-7	TRBD1	CASSPWDRGYEQYF	TGTGCCAGCAGCCCCTGGGACAGGGGCTACGAGCAGTACTTC
many	13	TRBV29-1	TRBJ1-5	NA	CSAQVDGNQPQHF	TGCAGCGCCCAGGTTGACGGCAATCAGCCCCAGCATTTT
few	16	TRBV4-1	TRBJ1-1	NA	CASSQVPGNMNTEAFF	TGCGCCAGCAGCCAAGTTCCGGGGAACATGAACACTGAAGCTTTCTTT
NA	17	TRBV21-1	TRBJ2-7	NA	CASSPTQGAGGLYEQYF	TGTGCCAGCAGCCCAACCCAGGGAGCGGGGGGGCTCTACGAGCAGTACTTC
few	13	TRBV2	TRBJ2-7	TRBD2	CATARGGILEQYF	TGTGCCACCGCGCGGGGGGGAATTCTCGAGCAGTACTTC
few	14	TRBV4-1	TRBJ1-2	NA	CASSLIGGAYGYTF	TGCGCCAGCAGCCTAATAGGTGGGGCCTATGGCTACACCTTC
few	14	TRBV18	TRBJ1-6	TRBD1	CASSPSTGEEPLHF	TGTGCCAGCTCACCATCGACAGGGGAGGAACCCCTCCACTTT
NA	15	TRBV7-2	TRBJ1-2	TRBD1	CASRISGTGGIGYTF	TGTGCCAGCAGAATATCCGGGACAGGCGGTATTGGCTACACCTTC
few	15	TRBV6-5	TRBJ2-2	NA	CASIRSTAGTGELFF	TGTGCCAGCATCCGATCGACCGCGGGGACCGGGGAGCTGTTTTTT
few	19	TRBV10-3	TRBJ2-1	TRBD2	CAISEFPPSGGALYNEQFF	TGTGCCATCAGTGAGTTCCCTCCTAGCGGGGGGGCCCTCTACAATGAGCAGTTCTTC
few	18	TRBV5-6	TRBJ2-3	TRBD2	CASSLGLAGQASTDTQYF	TGTGCCAGCAGCTTAGGCCTAGCGGGGCAAGCTAGCACAGATACGCAGTATTTT
NA	13	TRBV6-4	TRBJ1-1	NA	CASSANNLGEAFF	TGTGCCAGCAGTGCCAACAATCTAGGTGAAGCTTTCTTT
few	14	TRBV12-5	TRBJ1-5	NA	CASGPRLSNQPQHF	TGTGCTAGTGGCCCCCGACTTAGCAATCAGCCCCAGCATTTT
NA	11	TRBV19	TRBJ1-1	NA	CASSISGAAFF	TGTGCCAGTAGTATATCAGGGGCAGCTTTCTTT
few	14	TRBV18	TRBJ1-2	NA	CASSPRGSDYGYTF	TGTGCCAGCTCACCAAGAGGGTCGGACTATGGCTACACCTTC
NA	20	TRBV19	TRBJ1-5	TRBD1	CASRRSHKPGQEYSNQPQHF	TGTGCCAGTAGGCGGTCCCACAAACCGGGACAGGAGTATAGCAATCAGCCCCAGCATTTT
NA	14	TRBV7-9	TRBJ2-2	NA	CASSFGTNTGELFF	TGTGCCAGCAGCTTCGGGACTAACACCGGGGAGCTGTTTTTT
NA	17	TRBV6-4	TRBJ2-6	NA	CASSDSGTNSGANVLTF	TGTGCCAGCAGTGACTCAGGGACAAACTCTGGGGCCAACGTCCTGACTTTC
few	16	TRBV5-4	TRBJ2-5	TRBD2	CASSLSASGAAETQYF	TGTGCCAGCAGCTTGTCGGCTAGCGGGGCCGCAGAGACCCAGTACTTC
NA	16	TRBV6-1	TRBJ1-1	TRBD1	CASSAPDRGPYTEAFF	TGTGCCAGCAGTGCCCCGGACAGGGGGCCGTACACTGAAGCTTTCTTT
NA	14	TRBV5-1	TRBJ1-2	TRBD1	CASSPTGTDYGYTF	TGCGCCAGCAGTCCCACCGGGACAGACTATGGCTACACCTTC
few	13	TRBV7-9	TRBJ2-7	NA	CASTLDGVGEQYF	TGTGCCAGCACCCTAGATGGTGTGGGCGAGCAGTACTTC
NA	13	TRBV6-4	TRBJ2-7	NA	CASSDFFGREQYF	TGTGCCAGCAGTGACTTTTTCGGTCGCGAGCAGTACTTC
NA	15	TRBV4-1	TRBJ2-7	NA	CASSQDTGLSYEQYF	TGCGCCAGCAGCCAAGATACGGGACTCAGCTACGAGCAGTACTTC
NA	15	TRBV7-2	TRBJ2-5	TRBD2	CASSYQTSGQETQYF	TGTGCCAGCAGCTACCAGACTAGCGGCCAAGAGACCCAGTACTTC
few	15	TRBV5-1	TRBJ2-3	NA	CASSLTGPRTDTQYF	TGCGCCAGCAGCCTTACAGGGCCCCGCACAGATACGCAGTATTTT
few	17	TRBV5-1	TRBJ2-1	TRBD2	CASSLAGGGGANNEQFF	TGCGCCAGCAGCTTGGCCGGGGGCGGGGGGGCAAACAATGAGCAGTTCTTC